This entry lists 7 T cell receptor beta chains sequenced from one sample in a study of response to subunit inactivated influenza vaccine. Each CDR3 protein is one row after TCRdb ran MiXCR on the RT-PCR reads. The table includes hundreds of thousands of distinct CDR3 sequences, around 10% detected once. This sample was shared with a second study, whose subject was T cells expressing NK-cell markers. From that second work: It was by 5'RACE template switching with UMIs that TCR beta cDNA was made.

Sequenced here: PBMCs from blood, sampled on the day of vaccination. The receptors stem from a man in his fifties who received an inactivated influenza vaccine.

There are a few counts of this clonotype. CDR3 sequence reads: CATSTLTSGRAGEQFF. CDR3 sequence (DNA): TGTGCCACCAGCACATTGACTAGCGGGAGGGCTGGGGAGCAGTTCTTC. The V and J genes are TRBV15 and TRBJ2-1; 14 bases are shared with TRBD2. This CDR3 is 16 amino acids long. Germline V gives CDR1 LNHNV, CDR2 YYDKDF (reference sequence). V gave up 4 bases and J gave up 10 bases; unmatched junction bases: 9.

This clonotype appeared a few times. The chain employs TRBV20-1 and TRBJ2-3; 7 positions match TRBD2. Germline V gene sequence: CDR1 DFQATT, CDR2 SNEGSKA (reference sequence). The length of the CDR3 is 12 residues. V trimming: 3 bases; J trimming: 10 bases; junction bases outside the gene matches: 7. The CDR3 here is CSARLAALSQYF. For the CDR3, the DNA is TGCAGTGCTAGGCTAGCGGCCCTATCGCAGTATTTT.

This clonotype came up many times. The chain links TRBV12-3 or TRBV12-4 to TRBJ1-3; D remains unclear. Trimming took 6 bases from V and 0 from J, leaving 12 bases between them. This CDR3 contains 15 residues. The CDR3 here is CASSSDRYSGNTIYF. The CDR3 region has the DNA TGTGCCAGCAGCTCGGACCGGTACTCTGGAAACACCATATATTTT.

This clonotype was counted between two and nine times. The chain recombines TRBV29-1 with TRBJ1-2; D is unclear. The V end was cut by 4 bases, the J end by 7 bases, with 13 bases between. The CDR3 length is 12 residues. The germline V gene encodes CDR1 SQVTM and CDR2 ANQGSEA. The DNA of the CDR3 is TGCAGCGTTGCAACGAGTCTCCTTGGCTACACCTTC. Translated: CSVATSLLGYTF.

This clonotype was observed at least ten times. V is TRBV12-3 or TRBV12-4 and J is TRBJ2-2; no clear D gene. CDR3 length equals 13 residues. Trimming stripped 2 bases from V and 7 bases from J, with 8 bases between. CDR3 sequence (DNA): TGTGCCAGCAGTTTACAAGGGATCGGGGAGCTGTTTTTT. It translates to CASSLQGIGELFF.

This clonotype has a count of ten or more. The chain links TRBV5-1 to TRBJ2-7, with D possibly being TRBD1 or TRBD2 (5 bases each). Trimming took 0 bases from V and 2 from J, leaving 12 bases between them. Per the germline V gene, CDR1 is SGHRS and CDR2 is YFSETQ. This CDR3 has 15 residues. The CDR3 sequence is CASSLVSGSPYEQYF. CDR3 DNA sequence: TGCGCCAGCAGCTTGGTTTCAGGGAGCCCCTACGAGCAGTACTTC. The whole variable domain, remainder taken from reference TRBV5-1 and TRBJ2-7, is KAGVTQTPRYLIKTRGQQVTLSCSPISGHRSVSWYQQTPGQGLQFLFEYFSETQRNKGNFPGRFSGRQFSNSRSEMNVSTLELGDSALYLCASSLVSGSPYEQYFGPGTRLTVT.

The rearrangement uses TRBV5-1 and TRBJ2-7; tentatively, D is TRBD2 (6 bases). CDR3 length equals 14 residues. The germline CDR1 and CDR2 sequences are SGHRS and YFSETQ. The ends were cut back, 4 bases at V and 2 bases at J, with 13 bases in the middle. The CDR3 spells CASSGGTAPYEQYF. The CDR3 DNA follows: TGCGCCAGCAGCGGCGGGACTGCCCCCTACGAGCAGTACTTC.